Shown below are 25 T cell receptor beta chains from a single sample sequenced in a study of identical twins. TCRdb independently ran MiXCR on the 5' RACE reads; one entry per CDR3 protein. Among around 470,000 distinct CDR3 sequences, approximately 15% were seen once, and the ten largest hold more than 0.5%. In addition, the sample was reused for a study of yellow fever vaccine responses in identical twins.

Sequencing was performed on CD4+ T cells sorted from blood. Receptors were obtained from a woman aged 18-29 years in good health.

The V and J genes are TRBV6-5 and TRBJ1-5; possibly TRBD1 for D (5 bases). Germline assignment: CDR1 MNHEY and CDR2 SVGAGI. The CDR3 covers 16 residues. Trimming took off 3 bases at V and 2 bases at J, with 14 bases between the two ends. CDR3 protein: CASSYLGGAGNQPQHF. The CDR3 DNA reads TGTGCCAGCAGTTATCTTGGAGGGGCAGGCAATCAGCCCCAGCATTTT.

The J gene is TRBJ2-1, the V gene TRBV12-3 or TRBV12-4; 13 bases line up with TRBD2. Losses at the gene ends were 3 bases for V and 14 bases for J; bases not matched to a gene: 7. The CDR3 consists of 14 residues. CDR3 residues: CASSLGTSGANKFF. CDR3 DNA sequence: TGTGCCAGCAGTTTGGGGACTAGCGGGGCCAATAAGTTCTTC.

This clonotype was seen more than once but under ten times. The genes are TRBV7-8 and TRBJ2-6, with a possible D match to TRBD1 (5 bases). The germline V gene has CDR1 SGHVS and CDR2 FQNEAQ. V lost 4 bases and J lost 4, with 11 bases in between. The CDR3 is made up of 15 amino acids. The CDR3 loop is CASSYQGVGANVLTF. CDR3 in DNA: TGTGCCAGCAGCTACCAGGGTGTGGGGGCCAACGTCCTGACTTTC.

On this clonotype: At one end the junction does not follow the germline gene, possibly because of a read error. CDR3 coding DNA: TGTGCTAGCAGCCCCCCGGGACTAGAGATCGAGCAGTACTTC. This translates into CASSPPGLEIEQYF. The chain is built from TRBV7-9 and TRBJ2-7, with 8 bases matching TRBD2. This CDR3 region has 14 residues. Germline V gene data show CDR1 as SEHNR and CDR2 as FQNEAQ (reference sequence).

Comments on this clonotype: The junction does not match germline at one end; this may be a read error. The V and J genes are TRBV12-3 or TRBV12-4 and TRBJ2-1, with D possibly matching TRBD1 (5 bases). The CDR3 has 11 amino acids. The CDR3 nucleotides read TGTGCCAGCAGCCTGGGGCAGGTGTGCCTCTTC. This translates into CASSLGQVCLF.

This clonotype was recorded at least ten times. The chain combines TRBV28 with TRBJ1-2; TRBD1 matches at 7 bases. The CDR3 extends over 14 amino acids. Germline trimming cut 2 bases from V and 8 bases from J; bases unmatched to any gene: 8. CDR1 is MDHEN and CDR2 is SYDVKM in the germline V gene. In DNA, the CDR3 is TGTGCCAGCAGTTTAAGTGGGACAGTAAAAGGCTACACCTTC. It translates to CASSLSGTVKGYTF.

There are many counts of this clonotype. Mismatch with germline at one junction end may stem from a read error. The rearrangement links TRBV5-1 to TRBJ2-7, with TRBD1 matching 7 bases. CDR3 length: 14 amino acids. Germline lookup yields CDR1 SGHRS and CDR2 YFSETQ. The CDR3 coding sequence is TGTGCCAGCAGTTTAGCCGGGACAGCCTACGAGCAGTACTTC. This sequence encodes CASSLAGTAYEQYF.

The chain carries TRBV20-1 and TRBJ2-7; D remains ambiguous. Germline CDR1 is DFQATT and CDR2 is SNEGSKA (reference sequence). Trimming stripped 6 bases from V and 0 bases from J, with 12 bases between. The CDR3 length is 13 residues. CDR3 nucleotides: TGCAGTGCCGGTCGTAGTACCTCCTACGAGCAGTACTTC. It is translated as CSAGRSTSYEQYF.

This chain uses TRBV5-1 with TRBJ2-4, with D possibly TRBD2 on 6 matching bases. The V gene's germline CDR1 is SGHRS and CDR2 YFSETQ. The CDR3 is 14 residues long. The V end lost 0 bases, the J end lost 6 bases, and 10 bases lay between the germline ends. CDR3 sequence (DNA): TGCGCCAGCAGCTTGGCTGGAGGGGTAAACATTCAGTACTTC. Protein sequence: CASSLAGGVNIQYF. Full variable domain (missing parts from reference TRBV5-1 and TRBJ2-4): KAGVTQTPRYLIKTRGQQVTLSCSPISGHRSVSWYQQTPGQGLQFLFEYFSETQRNKGNFPGRFSGRQFSNSRSEMNVSTLELGDSALYLCASSLAGGVNIQYFGAGTRLSVL.

The chain employs TRBV15 and TRBJ2-3; weak D call: TRBD2 (6 bases). Trimming cost V 6 bases and J 3 bases, with 25 bases left between them. The germline V gene has CDR1 LNHNV and CDR2 YYDKDF (reference sequence). The CDR3 sequence is 18 residues long. DNA of the CDR3: TGTGCCACCAGGGGGGGAGTTCGCGGGCCAGTGGGGACAGATACGCAGTATTTT. As protein: CATRGGVRGPVGTDTQYF. The full variable domain, in which reference TRBV15 and TRBJ2-3 provide the parts outside the CDR3, is DAMVIQNPRYQVTQFGKPVTLSCSQTLNHNVMYWYQQKSSQAPKLLFHYYDKDFNNEADTPDNFQSRRPNTSFCFLDIRSPGLGDTAMYLCATRGGVRGPVGTDTQYFGPGTRLTVL.

This clonotype was recorded a few times. The gene calls are TRBV9 and TRBJ2-3; 9 positions match TRBD2. V was clipped by 0 bases and J by 1 base; unmatched bases: 3. CDR1 SGDLS and CDR2 YYNGEE come from the germline V gene. The CDR3 sequence is 16 residues long. The CDR3 nucleotides are TGTGCCAGCAGCGTAGCTAGCGGGGACGGCACAGATACGCAGTATTTT. Protein product: CASSVASGDGTDTQYF.

The rearrangement links TRBV20-1 to TRBJ2-7, with 10 bases matching TRBD2. The junction had 5 bases not matched to a gene; V was cut back by 0 bases and J by 3 bases. Per the germline V gene, CDR1 is DFQATT and CDR2 is SNEGSKA (reference sequence). The CDR3 contains 15 residues. Here the CDR3 DNA reads TGCAGTGCTAGAGATCCCCTAGCGGGAGTCTACGAGCAGTACTTC. Translated, it gives CSARDPLAGVYEQYF.

CDR3 residues: CAWSLKGPGGYTF. The CDR3 DNA sequence: TGTGCCTGGAGCCTTAAGGGGCCAGGTGGCTACACCTTC. The chain has TRBV30 and TRBJ1-2; TRBD1 might be the D (5 bases). The CDR3 sequence is 13 residues long. The V end was cut by 3 bases, the J end by 7 bases, with 15 bases between. Per germline, CDR1 GTSNPN and CDR2 SVGIG (reference sequence).

V and J are TRBV18 and TRBJ2-3; 7 nucleotides align to TRBD1. The J segment lost 4 bases and the V segment lost 1 base, leaving 5 bases of the junction unmatched. The germline V gene has CDR1 KGHSH and CDR2 LQKENI. CDR3 length equals 15 residues. The CDR3 nucleotides are TGTGCCAGCTCACCACGGGGTAGGGGGCCAGATACGCAGTATTTT. Amino acid sequence: CASSPRGRGPDTQYF.

V is TRBV29-1 and J is TRBJ1-5; 9 nucleotides match TRBD1. The CDR3 covers 12 residues. V trimming: 5 bases; J trimming: 5 bases; junction bases outside the gene matches: 1. From germline, CDR1 is SQVTM and CDR2 ANQGSEA. The CDR3 here is CSVRTGDQPQHF. As DNA, the CDR3 is TGCAGCGTTCGGACAGGGGATCAGCCCCAGCATTTT.

The genes are TRBV6-2 or TRBV6-3 and TRBJ2-4; 11 positions match TRBD2. Trimming at V came to 6 bases and at J to 0 bases, leaving 19 bases not matched to a gene. This CDR3 spans 21 amino acids. In germline, CDR1 is MNHEY, CDR2 SVGEGT. CDR3 sequence (DNA): TGTGCCAGCAGCACCCTACTAGCGGGAGTAAGAGGGGGTCTAGCCAAAAACATTCAGTACTTC. Its translation: CASSTLLAGVRGGLAKNIQYF.

In its sample, this clonotype was seen a few times. The gene calls are TRBV7-6 and TRBJ2-7, with 11 positions matching TRBD2. The CDR3 has 16 amino acids. Germline-derived CDR1 and CDR2 are SGHVS and FNYEAQ. With 0 bases clipped from V and 4 bases from J, the junction kept 5 bases outside the gene matches. The CDR3 bases are TGTGCCAGCAGCTTAGCTAGCGGGGGGGCGGAATACGAGCAGTACTTC. Its translation: CASSLASGGAEYEQYF.

The chain employs TRBV21-1 and TRBJ2-7; the table names TRBD1, a call not compared with the DNA. TRBV21-1 is assigned pseudogene status. The CDR3 totals 16 residues. In nucleotides, the CDR3 is TGTGCCAGCAGCAAAGTTCCCGGGACAGAGATCTACGAGCAGTACTTC. Translation: CASSKVPGTEIYEQYF.

The V call is TRBV9, the J call TRBJ2-1; a possible D gene is TRBD2 (6 bases). Trimming left V 1 base short and J 5 bases short, with 13 bases between. Germline V gene sequence: CDR1 SGDLS, CDR2 YYNGEE. The CDR3 length is 15 residues. This CDR3 reads CASSVIGGANNEQFF. DNA for the CDR3: TGTGCCAGCAGCGTAATCGGGGGAGCAAACAATGAGCAGTTCTTC. Complete variable domain (other parts from reference TRBV9 and TRBJ2-1): DSGVTQTPKHLITATGQRVTLRCSPRSGDLSVYWYQQSLDQGLQFLIQYYNGEERAKGNILERFSAQQFPDLHSELNLSSLELGDSALYFCASSVIGGANNEQFFGPGTRLTVL.

The rearrangement links TRBV12-3 or TRBV12-4 to TRBJ2-7, with a possible D match to TRBD2 (6 bases). V lost 4 bases and J 4 bases, leaving 20 bases between the germline ends. The CDR3 loop spans 16 amino acids. The CDR3 loop reads CASSSLSGELLYEQYF. The CDR3 DNA sequence: TGTGCCAGCAGTTCGCTCTCGGGGGAGCTCCTTTACGAGCAGTACTTC.

This clonotype was detected only a few times. V gene TRBV19 combines with J gene TRBJ2-1; 9 nucleotides align to TRBD2. CDR3 length: 14 residues. The ends lost 4 bases at V and 7 bases at J; junction bases unmatched: 5. The germline V gene has CDR1 LNHDA and CDR2 SQIVND (reference sequence). CDR3 region: CASSTNGLANEQFF. The CDR3 DNA reads as TGTGCCAGTAGTACTAACGGACTAGCGAATGAGCAGTTCTTC. The entire variable domain, with the rest obtained from reference TRBV19 and TRBJ2-1, is as follows: DGGITQSPKYLFRKEGQNVTLSCEQNLNHDAMYWYRQDPGQGLRLIYYSQIVNDFQKGDIAEGYSVSREKKESFPLTVTSAQKNPTAFYLCASSTNGLANEQFFGPGTRLTVL.

The chain links TRBV6-1 to TRBJ2-3, with TRBD2 matching 10 bases. V lost 5 bases, J lost 2 bases, and 13 bases stayed unmatched. The germline V gene has CDR1 MNHNS and CDR2 SASEGT. The CDR3 spans 18 residues. The CDR3: CASSPGGLAGAYTDTQYF. The CDR3 region has the DNA TGTGCCAGCAGTCCCGGGGGTCTAGCGGGAGCCTACACAGATACGCAGTATTTT.

This rearrangement joins TRBV2 to TRBJ2-7; D may match TRBD1 or TRBD2 (5 bases each). Germline V gene lookup returns CDR1 SNHLY and CDR2 FYNNEI. The CDR3 totals 13 residues. Trimming pared 8 bases from V and 3 bases from J, leaving 14 bases between. The CDR3: CASALGTFYEQYF. The CDR3 bases are TGTGCCAGCGCGCTTGGGACCTTCTACGAGCAGTACTTC. The full variable domain, with the rest looked up from reference TRBV2 and TRBJ2-7, is EPEVTQTPSHQVTQMGQEVILRCVPISNHLYFYWYRQILGQKVEFLVSFYNNEISEKSEIFDDQFSVERPDGSNFTLKIRSTKLEDSAMYFCASALGTFYEQYFGPGTRLTVT.

V and J are TRBV10-2 and TRBJ2-2, with D possibly matching TRBD1 (6 bases). Trimming took off 5 bases at V and 2 bases at J, with 15 bases between the two ends. Germline-derived CDR1 and CDR2 are WSHSY and SAAADI. The CDR3 length is 16 residues. Here the CDR3 DNA reads TGCGCCAGCAGTACGGGACACACAACTAACACCGGGGAGCTGTTTTTT. This codes for CASSTGHTTNTGELFF.

The rearrangement uses TRBV11-2 and TRBJ2-5; D is possibly TRBD1 (6 bases). The CDR3 is 16 residues long. Per the germline V gene, CDR1 is SGHAT and CDR2 is FQNNGV. V lost 3 bases, J lost 1 base, and 15 bases lay in between. CDR3 DNA: TGTGCCAGCAGCTTTGTGGGGGCGAAGTTCCAAGAGACCCAGTACTTC. It codes for CASSFVGAKFQETQYF.